Below are 16 T cell receptor beta chains sequenced from a single sample in a study of monozygotic twins with inflammatory bowel disease. One entry per CDR3 protein, without DNA, is what TCRdb gives after re-calling the 5' RACE reads. The sample's table shows more than 300,000 distinct CDR3 sequences. Material: blood. These receptors originate from a human donor with ulcerative colitis or Crohn's disease, or a healthy co-twin of an affected twin (not recorded which).

This chain joins TRBV7-6 and TRBJ2-1; the TCRdb call, TRBD2, lacks DNA for checking. The CDR3 has 17 amino acids. Germline V gene data show CDR1 as SGHVS and CDR2 as FNYEAQ. The CDR3 protein is CASSLVSSGGLYNEQFF.

CDR3 loop: CASSLVGAPVYEQYF. The J gene is TRBJ2-7, the V gene TRBV5-1; as DNA is missing, the TRBD1 call by TCRdb cannot be tested. Germline values: CDR1 SGHRS, CDR2 YFSETQ. The CDR3 totals 15 residues.

The V gene is TRBV7-2, the J gene TRBJ2-3; the TCRdb D gene call, TRBD1, has no DNA to confirm it. Germline V gene sequence: CDR1 SGHTA, CDR2 FQGNSA. The CDR3 has 15 residues. The CDR3 reads CASSLKPRDRDTQYF.

CDR3 amino acids: CSASSPDTDTQYF. The genes are TRBV20-1 and TRBJ2-3. Germline values: CDR1 DFQATT, CDR2 SNEGSKA (reference sequence). The CDR3 spans 13 residues.

The genes are TRBV7-9 and TRBJ2-5; there is no DNA to check the TCRdb D call of TRBD1. CDR3 length equals 14 residues. Germline CDR1 is SEHNR and CDR2 is FQNEAQ (reference sequence). CDR3 loop: CASSSTGGQETQYF.

The V gene is TRBV6-2 or TRBV6-3, the J gene TRBJ2-3; TCRdb lists TRBD2, though no DNA is available to test this call. CDR3 length equals 15 residues. Germline assignment: CDR1 MNHEY and CDR2 SVGEGT. The CDR3 is CASTTGGALTDTQCF.

The chain combines TRBV20-1 with TRBJ2-1; as DNA is missing, the TRBD1 call by TCRdb cannot be tested. Germline V gene lookup returns CDR1 DFQATT and CDR2 SNEGSKA (reference sequence). The CDR3 runs 15 residues. This CDR3 reads CSAPKAGTLNNEQFF.

The gene calls are TRBV5-5 and TRBJ2-2; with no DNA, the TCRdb D assignment of TRBD1 cannot be verified. The CDR3 consists of 14 residues. From germline, CDR1 is SGHKS and CDR2 YYEKEE (reference sequence). CDR3 sequence reads: CASSPGGVGGELFF.

The chain couples TRBV19 to TRBJ1-2; the D call of TRBD1 rests on TCRdb alone, since no DNA is present to check it. Looked up from germline, CDR1 is LNHDA and CDR2 is SQIVND (reference sequence). The CDR3 runs to 13 residues. CDR3 sequence: CASRDRSDYGYTF. The complete variable domain, with remaining parts taken from reference TRBV19 and TRBJ1-2, reads DGGITQSPKYLFRKEGQNVTLSCEQNLNHDAMYWYRQDPGQGLRLIYYSQIVNDFQKGDIAEGYSVSREKKESFPLTVTSAQKNPTAFYLCASRDRSDYGYTFGSGTRLTVV.

The chain combines TRBV23-1 with TRBJ2-1; the TRBD1 assignment by TCRdb is unverifiable without DNA. TRBV23-1 is sorted into the ORF group, with uncertain function. This CDR3 region has 14 residues. The CDR3 loop reads CASSQTGPFNEQFF.

The genes are TRBV6-5 and TRBJ2-1; the TRBD1 assignment by TCRdb is unverifiable without DNA. The CDR3 covers 16 residues. The germline CDR1 and CDR2 sequences are MNHEY and SVGAGI. CDR3 loop: CASSYYGGGAYNEQFF.

This chain links TRBV24-1 with TRBJ2-5; TCRdb outputs TRBD1, but without DNA this stays unchecked. The germline V gene encodes CDR1 KGHDR and CDR2 SFDVKD. The CDR3 length is 13 residues. The CDR3 reads CATSDYRGETQYF.

The chain couples TRBV14 to TRBJ2-2. Germline-derived CDR1 and CDR2 are SGHDN and FVKESK. The CDR3 runs to 16 residues. CDR3: CASSQVRTVNTGELFF.

J is TRBJ2-1 and V is TRBV7-2; as DNA is missing, the TRBD1 call by TCRdb cannot be tested. The CDR3 extends over 15 amino acids. Germline V lookup: CDR1 SGHTA, CDR2 FQGNSA. The chain's CDR3 is CASRRRQAPANEQFF.

The chain employs TRBV7-3 and TRBJ2-3; the TRBD1 assignment by TCRdb is unverifiable without DNA. The germline V gene encodes CDR1 SGHTA and CDR2 FQGTGA. The length of the CDR3 is 11 residues. CDR3 region: CASGTADTQYF.

The chain uses TRBV5-1 and TRBJ2-2. The V gene's germline CDR1 is SGHRS and CDR2 YFSETQ. The CDR3 runs 14 residues. The CDR3 loop is CASSLETNTGELFF.